A selection of T cell receptor beta chains follows, all from one sample in a study of blood T cell repertoires in COVID-19. Some clones are missing from TCRdb's copy, which holds only in-frame ones; the method was immunoSEQ multiplex PCR. The profile covers 160,000 or so clones, with more than 75% appearing a single time and 4.5% to 7.5% taken by the ten largest. Sequenced: PBMCs or T cells enriched from blood (not recorded which). The receptor source for this set is a man in his forties who had recovered from COVID-19. Both conserved end residues are part of each CDR3. D genes are given only for firm matches. Clone size is shown for a subset of rows, as once, few, many or a class of expanded clone.

V: TRBV2
D: .
size: medium-sized
J: TRBJ1-2
DNA: TGTGCCAGCAGTGAGGGGCAGGGGATTAACTATGGCTACACCTTC
CDR3: CASSEGQGINYGYTF

V: TRBV6-1
D: .
size: .
J: TRBJ2-2
DNA: TGTGCCAGCAGTGGCGCGGGACGCCCGAACACCGGGGAGCTGTTTTTT
CDR3: CASSGAGRPNTGELFF

V: TRBV4-2
D: TRBD2
size: .
J: TRBJ2-5
DNA: TGTGCCAGCAGCCAAGATCGGGGCGGGGGGTTAGAGACCCAGTACTTC
CDR3: CASSQDRGGGLETQYF

V: TRBV5-4
D: .
size: few
J: TRBJ1-2
DNA: TGTGCCAGCAGCTTGGACAGCTATGGCTACACCTTC
CDR3: CASSLDSYGYTF

V: TRBV6-5
D: TRBD2
size: .
J: TRBJ2-3
DNA: TGTGCCAGCAGTTACGGGACTAGGGGGTTGGATACGCAGTATTTT
CDR3: CASSYGTRGLDTQYF

V: TRBV2
D: .
size: .
J: TRBJ1-6
DNA: TGTGCCAGCAGTGCGGGAGGAAGCTCCTATAATTCACCCCTCCACTTT
CDR3: CASSAGGSSYNSPLHF

V: TRBV11-3
D: TRBD1
size: .
J: TRBJ2-1
DNA: TGTGCCAGCAGCTTATACGGGACAGGGCGAGATGAGCAGTTCTTC
CDR3: CASSLYGTGRDEQFF

V: TRBV10-1
D: TRBD2
size: .
J: TRBJ2-1
DNA: TGCGCCAGCAGTGGGGGACTAGCGGGGGGTTCCTACAATGAGCAGTTCTTC
CDR3: CASSGGLAGGSYNEQFF

V: TRBV30
D: .
size: .
J: TRBJ1-2
DNA: TGTGCCTGGAGTGTACGGGCAGGAGGGACCGGCTACACCTTC
CDR3: CAWSVRAGGTGYTF

V: TRBV11-3
D: TRBD2
size: .
J: TRBJ2-1
DNA: TGTGCCAGCAGCACTCGACTAGCGGGGCCCAAGGAGCAGTTCTTC
CDR3: CASSTRLAGPKEQFF

V: TRBV7-9
D: .
size: .
J: TRBJ2-1
DNA: TGTGCCAGCGAGTCCATGGTGGATGAGCAGTTCTTC
CDR3: CASESMVDEQFF

V: TRBV2
D: TRBD1
size: .
J: TRBJ2-5
DNA: TGTGCCAGCAGCGCATTGGGACAGCAAGAGACCCAGTACTTC
CDR3: CASSALGQQETQYF

V: TRBV5-1
D: .
size: .
J: TRBJ2-2
DNA: TGCGCCAGCAGCTTAGGGTCAGGGGCCGGGGAGCTGTTTTTT
CDR3: CASSLGSGAGELFF

V: TRBV28
D: TRBD1
size: .
J: TRBJ2-2
DNA: TGTGCCGTTCAGGGGACAGCCGCACCCGGGGAGCTGTTTTTT
CDR3: CAVQGTAAPGELFF

V: TRBV6-5
D: .
size: .
J: TRBJ2-7
DNA: TGTGCCAGCACCCTCCTCACGACGCGAGGGGAGCAGTACTTC
CDR3: CASTLLTTRGEQYF

V: TRBV3-1/TRBV3-2
D: .
size: .
J: TRBJ1-3
DNA: TGTGCCAGCAGCCTGTGGCGGGCACCCTCTGGAAACACCATATATTTT
CDR3: CASSLWRAPSGNTIYF

V: TRBV5-1
D: .
size: .
J: TRBJ2-5
DNA: TGCGCCAGCAGCTCTGACAGTTTCCAAGAGACCCAGTACTTC
CDR3: CASSSDSFQETQYF

V: TRBV24-1
D: .
size: once
J: TRBJ2-6
DNA: TGTGCCACCAGTGACCCCAGGGGCTCTGGGGCCAACGTCCTGACTTTC
CDR3: CATSDPRGSGANVLTF

V: TRBV6-2/TRBV6-3
D: .
size: .
J: TRBJ2-7
DNA: TGTGCCAGCAGGTACCTCGGTCAGGGAGGCGAGCAGTACTTC
CDR3: CASRYLGQGGEQYF

V: TRBV19
D: TRBD1
size: .
J: TRBJ2-1
DNA: TGTGCCAGTAGTCCCCGGGGGCAGGGGGCTATAGTATCCTACAATGAGCAGTTCTTC
CDR3: CASSPRGQGAIVSYNEQFF

V: TRBV11-2
D: .
size: .
J: TRBJ2-2
DNA: TGTGCCAGCAGCTTAACTTTCCGGGTCCGGGTTCGCACCGGGGAGCTGTTTTTT
CDR3: CASSLTFRVRVRTGELFF

V: TRBV19
D: TRBD1
size: .
J: TRBJ1-2
DNA: TGTGCCAGTAGTATAATGGGACCGGGACAGAGAAATGGCTACACCTTC
CDR3: CASSIMGPGQRNGYTF

V: TRBV24-1
D: TRBD1
size: .
J: TRBJ2-2
DNA: TGTGCCACCAGTGACCCGGGACAGGATAGATTTACCGGGGAGCTGTTTTTT
CDR3: CATSDPGQDRFTGELFF

V: TRBV6-5
D: TRBD1
size: .
J: TRBJ1-6
DNA: TGTGGGGGGACAGTCGGTGGGAATTCACCCCTCCACTTT
CDR3: CGGTVGGNSPLHF

V: TRBV5-1
D: .
size: .
J: TRBJ2-5
DNA: TGCGCCAGCAGCTTGGCTCTCTCGACTGCACAAGAGACCCAGTACTTC
CDR3: CASSLALSTAQETQYF

V: TRBV18
D: TRBD1
size: .
J: TRBJ1-5
DNA: TGTGCCAGCTCACCAGATACAGGGGACCGTCGATATCAGCCCCAGCATTTT
CDR3: CASSPDTGDRRYQPQHF

V: TRBV21-1
D: .
size: .
J: TRBJ2-7
DNA: TGTGCCAGCAGCGACGACAGGGGCATGGGCGAGCAGTACTTC
CDR3: CASSDDRGMGEQYF

V: TRBV5-1
D: .
size: .
J: TRBJ2-5
DNA: TGCGCCAGCAGCTTGGGGCAGTCAGAGACCCAGTACTTC
CDR3: CASSLGQSETQYF

V: TRBV2
D: .
size: .
J: TRBJ1-6
DNA: TGTGCCAGCAGTGAAGCAGCCTGGTCCGCCCCCCACTTT
CDR3: CASSEAAWSAPHF

V: TRBV28
D: TRBD1
size: .
J: TRBJ2-1
DNA: TGTGCCAGCAGTTCTAAAGGGACAGGGGGCGGAGGTGAGCAGTTCTTC
CDR3: CASSSKGTGGGGEQFF

V: TRBV19
D: TRBD1
size: .
J: TRBJ1-1
DNA: TGTGCCAGTAGTATTGGGACAGGGAGGACTGAAGCTTTCTTT
CDR3: CASSIGTGRTEAFF

V: TRBV6-5
D: .
size: .
J: TRBJ1-2
DNA: TGTGCCAGCAGTTACTCGCCCCAGGGTCCCAACTATGGCTACACCTTC
CDR3: CASSYSPQGPNYGYTF

V: TRBV5-1
D: TRBD1
size: few
J: TRBJ2-1
DNA: TGCGCCAGCAGCTTGGACCTAACAGGGGCCGGCGTTTTAAAGTTCTTC
CDR3: CASSLDLTGAGVLKFF

V: TRBV25-1
D: .
size: .
J: TRBJ1-1
DNA: TGTGCCAGCAGAGGACTGAGGTACACTGAAGCTTTCTTT
CDR3: CASRGLRYTEAFF

V: TRBV7-8
D: TRBD2
size: .
J: TRBJ2-2
DNA: TGTGCCAGCAGCGGTAGCGGGGGGAACACCGGGGAGCTGTTTTTT
CDR3: CASSGSGGNTGELFF

V: TRBV10-3
D: .
size: .
J: TRBJ2-3
DNA: TGTGCCATCAGCCCCCCTAGCACAGATACGCAGTATTTT
CDR3: CAISPPSTDTQYF

V: TRBV19
D: .
size: .
J: TRBJ2-6
DNA: TGTGCCAGTAGAGTAGACAGCTCTGGGGCCAACGTCCTGACTTTC
CDR3: CASRVDSSGANVLTF

V: TRBV27
D: .
size: .
J: TRBJ2-5
DNA: TGTGCCAGCAGTTTTGGCCAGCGACGGGAGACCCAGTACTTC
CDR3: CASSFGQRRETQYF